A single sample gave rise to the 27 T cell receptor beta chains below, sequenced in a study of multiple sclerosis patients with progressive multifocal leukoencephalopathy. Time point denoted: time of PML onset. Libraries were prepared by immunoSEQ multiplex PCR; TCRdb keeps only in-frame clonotypes and omits some of them. The sample lists approximately 27,000 clones, approximately 85% occurring once. Sequences were derived from PBMCs, sampled from a patient treated with natalizumab. The origin of the receptors is a woman in her 30s with progressive multifocal leukoencephalopathy.

This clone was seen a single time. The rearrangement links TRBV6-4 to TRBJ2-3; weak D call: TRBD2 (5 bases). The CDR3 totals 13 residues. Trimming left V 8 bases short and J 1 base short, with 10 bases between. The germline V gene encodes CDR1 MRHNA and CDR2 SNTAGT. DNA of the CDR3: TGTGCCAGCGGAGAGGGTGGCACAGATACGCAGTATTTT. This gives the protein CASGEGGTDTQYF.

This sequence joins TRBV29-1 and TRBJ2-2; 13 nucleotides match TRBD2. V trimming: 6 bases; J trimming: 4 bases; junction bases outside the gene matches: 14. The CDR3 has 18 amino acids. Germline V gives CDR1 SQVTM, CDR2 ANQGSEA. CDR3 nucleotide sequence: TGCAGCGTCCTTACGTGGACTAGCGGGAGACGGACCACCGGGGAGCTGTTTTTT. This sequence encodes CSVLTWTSGRRTTGELFF.

This clone was counted between two and nine times. This chain uses TRBV7-2 with TRBJ1-2; perhaps TRBD1 as D (6 bases). In germline, CDR1 is SGHTA, CDR2 FQGNSA. CDR3 length: 14 residues. Trimming took off 1 base at V and 8 bases at J, with 14 bases between the two ends. CDR3 coding DNA: TGTGCCAGCAGCTTAGGAATGGGGGCGGGAGGCTACACCTTC. Protein product: CASSLGMGAGGYTF.

This clone came up once. The chain is built from TRBV11-2 and TRBJ1-2; possibly TRBD1 for D (5 bases). Looked up from germline, CDR1 is SGHAT and CDR2 is FQNNGV. This CDR3 contains 17 residues. V shed 2 bases and J shed 7 bases, with 23 bases lying between them. The CDR3, as DNA: TGTGCCAGCAGCTTATGGCCGGGGGAGGGAGGTGATGGTGGCTACACCTTC. This encodes CASSLWPGEGGDGGYTF.

This clone was counted only a few times. The chain combines TRBV15 with TRBJ1-6; 9 nucleotides agree with TRBD1. CDR1 is LNHNV and CDR2 is YYDKDF in the germline V gene (reference sequence). The CDR3 extends over 16 amino acids. Germline trimming cut 5 bases from V and 3 bases from J; bases unmatched to any gene: 5. The CDR3 sequence is CATSVTGGGYNSPLHF. CDR3 coding DNA: TGTGCCACCAGCGTTACAGGGGGCGGCTATAATTCACCCCTCCACTTT.

The rearrangement joins TRBV11-2 to TRBJ2-1; the D gene could be TRBD1 or TRBD2 (5 bases each). CDR1 SGHAT and CDR2 FQNNGV come from the germline V gene. V dropped 5 bases and J dropped 0 bases, with 14 bases sitting between them. This CDR3 spans 16 amino acids. The CDR3 is CASSRGASSSYNEQFF. In nucleotides, the CDR3 is TGTGCCAGCAGCAGAGGGGCTTCAAGCTCCTACAATGAGCAGTTCTTC. The full variable domain, rest sourced from reference TRBV11-2 and TRBJ2-1, is EAGVAQSPRYKIIEKRQSVAFWCNPISGHATLYWYQQILGQGPKLLIQFQNNGVVDDSQLPKDRFSAERLKGVDSTLKIQPAKLEDSAVYLCASSRGASSSYNEQFFGPGTRLTVL.

This clone came up once. CDR3 nucleotide sequence: TGTGCCAGCAGCGTAGTTCCCGGGACAGGGGTCCACGAGCAGTACTTC. Translated, it gives CASSVVPGTGVHEQYF. This chain uses TRBV9 with TRBJ2-7; 10 nucleotides match TRBD1. Unmatched junction bases numbered 8, after V lost 0 bases and J lost 5 bases. In germline, CDR1 is SGDLS, CDR2 YYNGEE. The CDR3 is 16 amino acids.

This clone was detected only once. This rearrangement joins TRBV6-5 to TRBJ1-3; possibly TRBD1 for D (6 bases). CDR1 and CDR2 from the germline V gene are MNHEY and SVGAGI. Trimming cost V 2 bases and J 6 bases, with 8 bases left between them. CDR3 length equals 13 residues. The CDR3 DNA is TGTGCCAGCAGTTACGGACAGTCAAACACCATATATTTT. Amino acids: CASSYGQSNTIYF.

The genes are TRBV7-9 and TRBJ1-2, with TRBD1 matching 9 bases. This CDR3 has 15 amino acids. V shed 1 base, J shed 4 bases, and the junction held 4 bases outside the gene matches. Germline V gene lookup returns CDR1 SEHNR and CDR2 FQNEAQ (reference sequence). The CDR3 DNA is TGTGCCAGCAGCTTAGGGACAGGGGACGGCTATGGCTACACCTTC. Protein sequence: CASSLGTGDGYGYTF. The whole variable domain, filled in from reference TRBV7-9 and TRBJ1-2, reads DTGVSQNPRHKITKRGQNVTFRCDPISEHNRLYWYRQTLGQGPEFLTYFQNEAQLEKSRLLSDRFSAERPKGSFSTLEIQRTEQGDSAMYLCASSLGTGDGYGYTFGSGTRLTVV.

The chain uses TRBV7-8 and TRBJ2-5; TRBD1 or TRBD2 may be the D gene (5 bases each). The CDR3 extends over 12 amino acids. The germline CDR1 and CDR2 sequences are SGHVS and FQNEAQ. V lost 9 bases and J lost 2, with 10 bases in between. The CDR3 loop is CASRDEQETQYF. In DNA form, the CDR3 reads TGTGCCAGTCGGGACGAGCAAGAGACCCAGTACTTC.

This chain uses TRBV4-3 with TRBJ2-7; 7 bases align to TRBD1. Germline-derived CDR1 and CDR2 are LGHNA and YSLEER. The CDR3 runs 15 residues. J was trimmed by 3 bases and V by 0 bases; bases with no gene match: 5. The CDR3 is CASSQEDTGDYEQYF. CDR3 nucleotides: TGCGCCAGCAGCCAAGAAGATACAGGGGACTACGAGCAGTACTTC.

The J gene is TRBJ2-1, the V gene TRBV6-1; D possibly corresponds to TRBD1 (6 bases). The CDR3 contains 14 residues. The germline V gene has CDR1 MNHNS and CDR2 SASEGT. V shed 6 bases and J shed 9 bases, with 18 bases lying between them. CDR3 coding DNA: TGTGCCAGCAGGACAGGCGGCGAAGGGTCTGAGCAGTTCTTC. It encodes CASRTGGEGSEQFF.

This rearrangement joins TRBV5-1 to TRBJ2-6, with unresolved D. Trimming stripped 3 bases from V and 0 bases from J, with 7 bases between. The CDR3 has 15 residues. In germline, CDR1 is SGHRS, CDR2 YFSETQ. The CDR3 sequence is CASSSRPSGANVLTF. In nucleotides, the CDR3 is TGCGCCAGCAGCTCCCGACCCTCTGGGGCCAACGTCCTGACTTTC.

This rearrangement joins TRBV10-2 to TRBJ1-1; possible D gene TRBD1, 5 bases. CDR3 length: 13 amino acids. Trimming took off 7 bases at V and 3 bases at J, with 12 bases between the two ends. The germline V gene has CDR1 WSHSY and CDR2 SAAADI. CDR3 bases: TGCGCCAGCACCCGGGACTTATACACTGAAGCTTTCTTT. As protein: CASTRDLYTEAFF.

This sequence joins TRBV6-6 and TRBJ2-3; TRBD1 agrees at 7 bases. The V gene's germline CDR1 is MNHNY and CDR2 SVGAGI (reference sequence). The CDR3 totals 13 residues. V dropped 7 bases and J dropped 4; count of bases not matched to a gene: 5. The CDR3 region is CASTLTGADTQYF. The DNA for the CDR3 is TGTGCCAGCACCCTAACAGGGGCAGATACGCAGTATTTT.

The V gene is TRBV27, the J gene TRBJ1-5, with no clear D. From germline, CDR1 is MNHEY and CDR2 SMNVEV (reference sequence). V was shortened by 3 bases and J by 2 bases, with 14 bases between the two germline ends. CDR3 size: 16 residues. In DNA form, the CDR3 reads TGTGCCAGCAGTTTTCGGGCGTACGGGGGCAATCAGCCCCAGCATTTT. Translated: CASSFRAYGGNQPQHF.

V gene TRBV5-1 combines with J gene TRBJ2-5; 12 nucleotides align to TRBD2. The CDR3 is 16 amino acids. J was trimmed by 7 bases and V by 0 bases; bases with no gene match: 7. Germline loops: CDR1 SGHRS, CDR2 YFSETQ. The CDR3 region has the DNA TGCGCCAGCAGCTTGGAGACTAGCGGGAGTTCAGCGACCCAGTACTTC. It translates to CASSLETSGSSATQYF.

CDR3 coding DNA: TGTGCCAGCTCCCCCACGTTGGGGACGAACACTGAAGCTTTCTTT. Encoded protein: CASSPTLGTNTEAFF. The rearrangement uses TRBV18 and TRBJ1-1; D is possibly TRBD1 (5 bases). Trimming took off 6 bases at V and 1 base at J, with 15 bases between the two ends. This CDR3 has 15 residues. CDR1 is KGHSH and CDR2 is LQKENI in the germline V gene.

J is TRBJ2-7 and V is TRBV6-5, with 8 positions matching TRBD1. Trimming removed 8 bases from V and 2 bases from J; junction bases left unmatched: 8. Germline lookup yields CDR1 MNHEY and CDR2 SVGAGI. The CDR3 is 14 residues long. CDR3 bases: TGTGCCAGCGCTCGAGAGACAGGGGCCTACGAGCAGTACTTC. This translates into CASARETGAYEQYF.

The chain is built from TRBV30 and TRBJ1-2; D is unresolved. V was pared by 1 base and J by 0 bases, with 15 bases between. This CDR3 is 16 amino acids long. CDR1 and CDR2 (germline): GTSNPN, SVGIG (reference sequence). The CDR3 sequence: CAWSGRAWPPNYGYTF. The CDR3 bases are TGTGCCTGGAGTGGACGAGCTTGGCCTCCTAACTATGGCTACACCTTC.

This clone was observed a few times. V and J are TRBV6-6 and TRBJ1-1; TRBD1 is a possible D gene (5 bases). The V end lost 2 bases, the J end lost 3 bases, and 10 bases lay between the germline ends. The CDR3 runs to 14 residues. CDR1 is MNHNY, CDR2 SVGAGI, per germline (reference sequence). The CDR3 region has the DNA TGTGCCAGCAGTTACGAGGGAGGGGACACTGAAGCTTTCTTT. This translates into CASSYEGGDTEAFF.

J is TRBJ1-2 and V is TRBV2; 8 bases fit TRBD1. CDR1 and CDR2 (germline): SNHLY, FYNNEI. The ends lost 4 bases at V and 5 bases at J; junction bases unmatched: 9. The length of the CDR3 is 15 residues. The CDR3 DNA sequence: TGTGCCAGCAGTGCCGGACAGGGAGAACTTTATGGCTACACCTTC. Protein: CASSAGQGELYGYTF.

The chain is built from TRBV13 and TRBJ1-5; D uncertain. The CDR3 runs 12 residues. V lost 5 bases and J lost 7, with 9 bases in between. Germline CDR1 is PRHDT and CDR2 is FYEKMQ (reference sequence). CDR3 sequence (DNA): TGTGCCAGCAGCGACCACGGGCAGCCCCAGCATTTT. Amino acids: CASSDHGQPQHF.

The count of this clone is one. The chain links TRBV29-1 to TRBJ2-2; 13 bases line up with TRBD2. The junction had 8 bases not matched to a gene; V was cut back by 7 bases and J by 6 bases. The CDR3 has 15 amino acids. The germline V gene has CDR1 SQVTM and CDR2 ANQGSEA. The CDR3 region is CSGVLAGGSAGELFF. CDR3 coding DNA: TGCAGCGGCGTACTAGCGGGAGGGTCGGCCGGGGAGCTGTTTTTT.

The chain couples TRBV30 to TRBJ1-6; 8 positions agree with TRBD1. V trimming: 0 bases; J trimming: 10 bases; junction bases outside the gene matches: 8. The CDR3 runs to 15 residues. Germline CDR1 reads GTSNPN; CDR2 reads SVGIG (reference sequence). The CDR3 loop reads CAWSVSRQGMSPLHF. The CDR3 coding sequence is TGTGCCTGGAGTGTATCGCGACAGGGGATGTCACCCCTCCACTTT.

The chain combines TRBV9 with TRBJ2-1; TRBD1 matches at 9 bases. Germline-derived CDR1 and CDR2 are SGDLS and YYNGEE. The J segment lost 7 bases and the V segment lost 4 bases, leaving 6 bases of the junction unmatched. The CDR3 loop spans 14 amino acids. This CDR3 is CASSLRDRANEQFF. The DNA of the CDR3 is TGTGCCAGCAGCCTTCGGGACAGGGCAAATGAGCAGTTCTTC.

A note on this clone: At one boundary the junction diverges from the germline segment, which might be a read error. V and J are TRBV7-8 and TRBJ2-5; 11 bases fit TRBD1. The J call may be in error: the DNA end matches TRBJ2-7 better. Germline V gene data show CDR1 as SGHVS and CDR2 as FQNEAQ. The CDR3 runs to 15 residues. CDR3 residues: CACSSGQGGTYEQYF. The CDR3 nucleotides are TGTGCCTGCAGCTCGGGACAGGGGGGAACCTACGAGCAGTACTTC.